This T cell receptor beta chain was identified in a study of blood T cells in healthy people across ages. Study outcomes and limitations: Per million T cells, TCR beta diversity dropped roughly linearly as age increased.

V was shortened by 3 bases and J by 0 bases, with 18 bases between the two germline ends. The CDR3 runs 17 residues. Germline CDR1 SGHDN, CDR2 FVKESK. Note on this clonotype: The antigen is not known.

Alongside a J-beta primer mix, a sample-barcoded 5' primer served in a second PCR lasting roughly 7 to 12 cycles. TCRdb re-derived calls from the 5' RACE reads in MiXCR, one entry per CDR3 protein. In the table there are about 1.4 million distinct CDR3 sequences, around 59% of which are singletons. The receptor comes from a man aged 18 to 29 in good health. The sample consisted of blood. The chain employs TRBV14 and TRBJ2-7, with D perhaps TRBD2 (5 bases). This CDR3 reads CASSQAIVASSSYEQYF. CDR3 bases: TGTGCCAGCAGCCAGGCTATCGTAGCGTCTAGCTCCTACGAGCAGTACTTC. The variable domain in full, completed from reference TRBV14 and TRBJ2-7, reads EAGVTQFPSHSVIEKGQTVTLRCDPISGHDNLYWYRRVMGKEIKFLLHFVKESKQDESGMPNNRFLAERTGGTYSTLKVQPAELEDSGVYFCASSQAIVASSSYEQYFGPGTRLTVT.